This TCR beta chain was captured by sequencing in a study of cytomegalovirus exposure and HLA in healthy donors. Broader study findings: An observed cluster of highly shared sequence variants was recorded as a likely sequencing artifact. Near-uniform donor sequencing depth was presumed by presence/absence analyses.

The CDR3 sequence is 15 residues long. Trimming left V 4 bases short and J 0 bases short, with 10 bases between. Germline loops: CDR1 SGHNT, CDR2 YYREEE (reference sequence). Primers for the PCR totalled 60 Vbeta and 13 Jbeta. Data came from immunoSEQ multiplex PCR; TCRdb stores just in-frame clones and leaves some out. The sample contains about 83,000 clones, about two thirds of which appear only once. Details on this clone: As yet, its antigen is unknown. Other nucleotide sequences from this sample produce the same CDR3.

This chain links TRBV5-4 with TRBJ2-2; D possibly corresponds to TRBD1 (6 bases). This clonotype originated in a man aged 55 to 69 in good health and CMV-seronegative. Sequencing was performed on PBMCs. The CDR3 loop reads CASSLGQSNTGELFF. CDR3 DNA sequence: TGTGCCAGCAGCCTAGGACAGTCGAACACCGGGGAGCTGTTTTTT.